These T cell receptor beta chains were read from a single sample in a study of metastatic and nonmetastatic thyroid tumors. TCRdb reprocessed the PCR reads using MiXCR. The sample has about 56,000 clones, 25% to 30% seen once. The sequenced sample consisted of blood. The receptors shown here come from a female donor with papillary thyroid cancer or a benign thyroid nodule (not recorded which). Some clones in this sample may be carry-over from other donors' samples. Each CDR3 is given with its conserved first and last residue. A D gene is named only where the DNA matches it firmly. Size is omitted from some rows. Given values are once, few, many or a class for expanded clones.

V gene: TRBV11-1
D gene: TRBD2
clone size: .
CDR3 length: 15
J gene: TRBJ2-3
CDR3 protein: CASSKAGGSTDTQYF
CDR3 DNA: TGTGCCAGCAGCAAAGCGGGAGGGAGCACAGATACGCAGTATTTT

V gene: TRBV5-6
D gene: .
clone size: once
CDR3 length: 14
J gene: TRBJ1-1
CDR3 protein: CASSFGRWGTEAFF
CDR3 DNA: TGTGCCAGTAGCTTCGGTAGATGGGGCACTGAAGCTTTCTTT

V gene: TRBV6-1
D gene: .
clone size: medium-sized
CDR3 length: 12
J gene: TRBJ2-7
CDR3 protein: CASKDSGNEQYF
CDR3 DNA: TGTGCCAGCAAGGATTCAGGTAACGAGCAGTACTTC

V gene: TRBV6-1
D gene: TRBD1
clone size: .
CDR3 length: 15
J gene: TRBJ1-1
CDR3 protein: CASSQDRVKGTEAFF
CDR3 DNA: TGTGCCAGCAGCCAGGACAGGGTCAAGGGAACTGAAGCTTTCTTT

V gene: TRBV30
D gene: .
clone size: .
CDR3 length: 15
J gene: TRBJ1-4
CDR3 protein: CAWSGDGPTNEKLFF
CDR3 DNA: TGTGCCTGGAGTGGGGACGGACCAACTAATGAAAAACTGTTTTTT

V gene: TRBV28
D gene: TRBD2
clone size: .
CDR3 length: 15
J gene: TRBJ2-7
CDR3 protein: CASSTTRLAGYEQYF
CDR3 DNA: TGTGCCAGCAGTACGACCCGACTAGCGGGCTACGAGCAGTACTTC

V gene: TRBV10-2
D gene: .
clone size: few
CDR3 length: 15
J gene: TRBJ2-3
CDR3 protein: CASSEVGGNTDTQYF
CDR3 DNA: TGCGCCAGCAGTGAAGTAGGCGGGAACACAGATACGCAGTATTTT

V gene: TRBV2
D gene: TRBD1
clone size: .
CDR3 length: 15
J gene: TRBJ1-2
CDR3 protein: CASMGQGGAMRGYTF
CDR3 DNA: TGTGCCAGCATGGGACAGGGAGGAGCGATGCGGGGCTACACCTTC

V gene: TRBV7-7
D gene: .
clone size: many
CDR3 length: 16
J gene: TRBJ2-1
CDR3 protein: CASSLAERPSYNEQFF
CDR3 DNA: TGTGCTAGCAGCTTAGCGGAGCGGCCGTCCTACAATGAGCAGTTCTTC

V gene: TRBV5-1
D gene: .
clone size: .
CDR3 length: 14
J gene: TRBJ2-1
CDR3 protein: CASSRAGSYNEQFF
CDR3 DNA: TGCGCCAGCAGCCGGGCGGGCTCCTACAATGAGCAGTTCTTC

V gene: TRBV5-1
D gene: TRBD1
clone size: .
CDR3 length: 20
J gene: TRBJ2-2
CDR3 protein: CASSLTYGTGGASGTGELFF
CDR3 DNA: TGCGCCAGCAGCTTGACATACGGGACAGGGGGCGCTTCTGGCACCGGGGAGCTGTTTTTT

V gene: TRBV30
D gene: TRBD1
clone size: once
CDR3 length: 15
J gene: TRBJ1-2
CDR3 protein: CAWSPLGQGGYGYTF
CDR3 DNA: TGTGCCTGGAGTCCCCTGGGACAGGGCGGATATGGCTACACCTTC

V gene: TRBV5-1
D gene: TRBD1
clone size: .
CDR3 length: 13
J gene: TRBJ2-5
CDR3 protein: CASTRGQGETQYF
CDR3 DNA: TGCGCCAGCACGAGGGGGCAGGGGGAGACCCAGTACTTC

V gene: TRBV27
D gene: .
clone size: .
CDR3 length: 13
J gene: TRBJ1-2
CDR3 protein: CASSFDRTYGYTF
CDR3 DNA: TGTGCCAGCAGTTTTGACAGGACCTATGGCTACACCTTC

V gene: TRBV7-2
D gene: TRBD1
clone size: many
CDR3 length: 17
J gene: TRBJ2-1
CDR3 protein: CASSPSKGTGHYNEQFF
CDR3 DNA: TGTGCCAGCAGCCCCAGCAAGGGGACAGGACACTACAATGAGCAGTTCTTC

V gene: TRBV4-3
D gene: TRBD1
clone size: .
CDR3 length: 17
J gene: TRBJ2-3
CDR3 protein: CASSQGWRQGGTDTQYF
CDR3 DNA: TGCGCCAGCAGCCAAGGCTGGAGGCAGGGGGGCACAGATACGCAGTATTTT

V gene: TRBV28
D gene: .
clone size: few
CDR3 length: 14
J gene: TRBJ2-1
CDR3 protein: CASSFLEGRNEQFF
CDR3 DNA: TGTGCCAGCAGTTTTCTCGAGGGTCGGAATGAGCAGTTCTTC

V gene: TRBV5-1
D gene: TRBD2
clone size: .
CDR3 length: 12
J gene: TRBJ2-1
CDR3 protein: CASSWSGGEQFF
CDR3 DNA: TGCGCCAGCAGCTGGAGTGGGGGGGAGCAATTCTTC

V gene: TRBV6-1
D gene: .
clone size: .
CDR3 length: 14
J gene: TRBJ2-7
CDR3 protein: CASRNEDSNYEQHF
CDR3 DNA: TGTGCCAGCCGGAATGAGGACAGTAATTACGAGCAGCACTTC

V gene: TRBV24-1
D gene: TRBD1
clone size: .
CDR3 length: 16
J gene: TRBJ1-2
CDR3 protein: CATSEGQGASGYGYTF
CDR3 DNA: TGTGCCACCAGTGAAGGACAGGGGGCATCTGGCTATGGCTACACCTTC

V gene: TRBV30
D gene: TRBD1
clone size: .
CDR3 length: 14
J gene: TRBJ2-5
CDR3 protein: CAWSGDRGPETQYF
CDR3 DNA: TGTGCCTGGAGTGGGGACAGGGGGCCGGAGACCCAGTACTTC

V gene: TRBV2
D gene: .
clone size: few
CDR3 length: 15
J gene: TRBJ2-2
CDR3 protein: CASTVGVGGTGELFF
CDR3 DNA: TGTGCCAGCACCGTGGGGGTGGGCGGTACCGGGGAGCTGTTTTTT

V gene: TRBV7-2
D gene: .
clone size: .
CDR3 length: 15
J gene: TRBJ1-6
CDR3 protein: CASSTTDSLNSPLHF
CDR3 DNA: TGTGCCAGCAGCACGACAGATTCTCTGAATTCACCCCTCCACTTT

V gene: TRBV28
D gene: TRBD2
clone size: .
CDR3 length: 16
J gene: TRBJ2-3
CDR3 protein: CASSSGLAFYTDTQYF
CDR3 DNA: TGTGCCAGCAGTTCCGGACTAGCGTTCTACACAGATACGCAGTATTTT

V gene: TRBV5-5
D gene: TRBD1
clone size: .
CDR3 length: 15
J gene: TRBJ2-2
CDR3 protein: CASRSGQRNTGELFF
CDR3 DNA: TGTGCCAGCAGGTCGGGACAGAGGAACACCGGGGAGCTGTTTTTT

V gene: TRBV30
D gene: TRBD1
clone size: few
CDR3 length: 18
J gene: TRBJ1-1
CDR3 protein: CAWSVDRGSKELNTEAFF
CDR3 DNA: TGTGCCTGGAGTGTAGACAGGGGGTCTAAAGAACTGAACACTGAAGCTTTCTTT

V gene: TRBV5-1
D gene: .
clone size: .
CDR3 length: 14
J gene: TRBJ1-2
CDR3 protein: CASSLRPEVYGYTF
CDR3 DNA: TGCGCCAGCAGCTTAAGACCCGAGGTCTATGGCTACACCTTC

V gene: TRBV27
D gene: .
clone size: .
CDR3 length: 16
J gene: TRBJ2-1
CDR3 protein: CASSYREGVVYNEQFF
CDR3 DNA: TGTGCCAGCTCATACAGGGAGGGGGTAGTGTACAATGAGCAGTTCTTC

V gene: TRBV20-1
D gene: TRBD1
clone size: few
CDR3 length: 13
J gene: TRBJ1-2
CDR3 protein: CSARVGTAQGYTF
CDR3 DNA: TGCAGTGCTAGAGTGGGGACAGCTCAAGGCTACACCTTC

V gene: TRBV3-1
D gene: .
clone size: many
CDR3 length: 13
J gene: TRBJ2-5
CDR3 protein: CASSQDFQETQYF
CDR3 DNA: TGTGCCAGCAGCCAAGATTTCCAGGAGACCCAGTACTTC

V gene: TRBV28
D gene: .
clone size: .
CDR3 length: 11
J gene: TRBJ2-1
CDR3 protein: CASKSDNEQFF
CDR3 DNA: TGTGCCAGCAAGTCGGACAATGAGCAGTTCTTC

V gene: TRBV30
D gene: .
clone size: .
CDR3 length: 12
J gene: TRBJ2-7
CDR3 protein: CAWSVADYEQYF
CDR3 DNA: TGTGCCTGGAGTGTAGCCGACTACGAGCAGTACTTC

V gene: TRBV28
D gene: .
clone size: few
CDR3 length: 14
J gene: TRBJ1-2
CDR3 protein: CASSFAGVGYGYTF
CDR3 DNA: TGTGCCAGCAGTTTTGCAGGGGTTGGCTATGGCTACACCTTC

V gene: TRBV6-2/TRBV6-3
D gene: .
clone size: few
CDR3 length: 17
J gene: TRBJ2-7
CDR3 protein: CASSYLHRDTAAYEQYF
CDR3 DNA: TGTGCCAGCAGTTACTTGCACCGGGACACCGCCGCCTACGAGCAGTACTTC

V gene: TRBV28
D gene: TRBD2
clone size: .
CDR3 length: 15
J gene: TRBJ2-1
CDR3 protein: CASSLGGRAWNEQFF
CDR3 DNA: TGTGCCAGCAGTTTAGGCGGGAGGGCGTGGAATGAGCAGTTCTTC

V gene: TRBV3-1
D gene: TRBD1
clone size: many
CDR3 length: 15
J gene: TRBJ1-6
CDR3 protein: CASSRTGVGSSPLHF
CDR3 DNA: TGTGCCAGCAGCCGGACAGGAGTAGGGTCTTCACCCCTCCACTTT

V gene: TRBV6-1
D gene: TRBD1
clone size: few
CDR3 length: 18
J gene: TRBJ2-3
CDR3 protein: CASSNRANRGLATDTQYF
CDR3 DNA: TGTGCCAGCAGTAATAGGGCGAACAGGGGGCTCGCCACAGATACGCAGTATTTT

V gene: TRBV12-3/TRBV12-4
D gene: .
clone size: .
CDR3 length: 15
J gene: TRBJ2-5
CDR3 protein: CASRTSIGAQETQYF
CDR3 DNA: TGTGCCAGCAGAACCTCTATAGGGGCGCAAGAGACCCAGTACTTC